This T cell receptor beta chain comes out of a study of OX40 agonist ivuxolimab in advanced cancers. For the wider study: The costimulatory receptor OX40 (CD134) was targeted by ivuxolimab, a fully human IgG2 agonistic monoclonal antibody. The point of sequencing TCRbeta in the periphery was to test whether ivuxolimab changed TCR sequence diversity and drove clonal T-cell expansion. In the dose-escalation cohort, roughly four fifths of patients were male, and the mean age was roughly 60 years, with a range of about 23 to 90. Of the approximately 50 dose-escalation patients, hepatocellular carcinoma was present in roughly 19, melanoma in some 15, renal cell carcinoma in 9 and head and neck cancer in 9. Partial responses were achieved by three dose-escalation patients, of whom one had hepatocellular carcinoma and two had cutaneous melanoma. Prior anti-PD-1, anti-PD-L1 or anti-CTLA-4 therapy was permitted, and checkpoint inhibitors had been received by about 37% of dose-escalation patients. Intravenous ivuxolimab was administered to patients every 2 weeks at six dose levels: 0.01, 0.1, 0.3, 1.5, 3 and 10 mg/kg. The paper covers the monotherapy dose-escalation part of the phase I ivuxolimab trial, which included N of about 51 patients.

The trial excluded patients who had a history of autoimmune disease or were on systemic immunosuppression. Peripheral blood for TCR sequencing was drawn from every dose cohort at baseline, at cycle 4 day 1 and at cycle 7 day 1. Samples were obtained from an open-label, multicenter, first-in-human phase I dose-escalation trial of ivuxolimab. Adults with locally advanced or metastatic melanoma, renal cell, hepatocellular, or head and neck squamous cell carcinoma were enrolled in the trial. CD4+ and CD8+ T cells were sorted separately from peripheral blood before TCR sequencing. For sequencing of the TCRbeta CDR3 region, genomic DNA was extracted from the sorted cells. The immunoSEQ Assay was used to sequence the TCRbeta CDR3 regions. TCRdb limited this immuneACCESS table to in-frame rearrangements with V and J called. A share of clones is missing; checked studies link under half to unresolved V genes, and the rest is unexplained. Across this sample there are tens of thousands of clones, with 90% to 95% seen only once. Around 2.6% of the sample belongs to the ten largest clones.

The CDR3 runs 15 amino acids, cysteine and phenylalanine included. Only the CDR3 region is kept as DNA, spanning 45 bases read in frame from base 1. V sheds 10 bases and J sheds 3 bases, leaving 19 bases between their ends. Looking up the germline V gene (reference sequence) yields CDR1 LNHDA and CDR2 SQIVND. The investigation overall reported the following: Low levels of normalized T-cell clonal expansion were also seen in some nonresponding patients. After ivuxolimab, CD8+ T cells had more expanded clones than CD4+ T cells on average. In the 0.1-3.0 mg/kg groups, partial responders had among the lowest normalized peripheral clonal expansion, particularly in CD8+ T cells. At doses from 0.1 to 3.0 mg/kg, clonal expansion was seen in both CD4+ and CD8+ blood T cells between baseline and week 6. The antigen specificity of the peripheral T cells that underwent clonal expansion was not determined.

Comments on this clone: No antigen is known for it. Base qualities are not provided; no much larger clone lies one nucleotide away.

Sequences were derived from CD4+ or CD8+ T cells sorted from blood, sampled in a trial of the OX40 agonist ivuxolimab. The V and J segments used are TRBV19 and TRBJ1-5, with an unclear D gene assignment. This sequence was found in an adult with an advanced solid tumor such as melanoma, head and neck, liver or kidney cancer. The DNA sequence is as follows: TGTGCCACAAAGGTCGGGGTCCCAACCAATCAGCCCCAGCATTTT. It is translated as CATKVGVPTNQPQHF.